This is a list of T cell receptor beta chains from one sample in a study of beta chain features in type 1 diabetes. The data were produced by immunoSEQ multiplex PCR, yet TCRdb's version contains in-frame clones alone and is incomplete. This sample has 93,000 or so clones, with under 30% found just once. Sequencing input: central memory CD4+ T cells from blood. The receptors derive from a woman between 18 and 29 years old with type 1 diabetes. CDR3s include the opening cysteine and the closing phenylalanine or tryptophan. D genes are given only for firm matches. Not all rows give a size; the values are once, few, many and, for expanded clones, a class.

J gene: TRBJ1-1
clone size: few
D gene: TRBD1
CDR3 length: 14
V gene: TRBV30
CDR3 DNA: TGTGCCTGGAGTATAAGGGGACAGAGGATTGAAGCTTTCTTT
CDR3 protein: CAWSIRGQRIEAFF

J gene: TRBJ1-2
clone size: few
D gene: TRBD1
CDR3 length: 15
V gene: TRBV13
CDR3 DNA: TGTGCCAGCAGCACAAGGGGACAGGGAAGCTATGGCTACACCTTC
CDR3 protein: CASSTRGQGSYGYTF

J gene: TRBJ2-1
clone size: few
D gene: TRBD2
CDR3 length: 15
V gene: TRBV7-8
CDR3 DNA: TGTGCCAGCAGCCCCCGGACTAGCGGGCACAATGAGCAGTTCTTC
CDR3 protein: CASSPRTSGHNEQFF

J gene: TRBJ1-1
clone size: NA
D gene: NA
CDR3 length: 16
V gene: TRBV29-1
CDR3 DNA: TGCAGCGTTGACATGGAGGGCTACGGGGTGAACACTGAAGCTTTCTTT
CDR3 protein: CSVDMEGYGVNTEAFF

J gene: TRBJ1-4
clone size: NA
D gene: NA
CDR3 length: 11
V gene: TRBV2
CDR3 DNA: TGTGCCAGCAGTGAGAGTGGAAAACTGTTTTTT
CDR3 protein: CASSESGKLFF

J gene: TRBJ2-1
clone size: NA
D gene: TRBD2
CDR3 length: 13
V gene: TRBV5-1
CDR3 DNA: TGCGCCAGCGATCGCGGGGGGGGAAATGAGCAGTTCTTC
CDR3 protein: CASDRGGGNEQFF

J gene: TRBJ1-2
clone size: NA
D gene: TRBD1
CDR3 length: 15
V gene: TRBV28
CDR3 DNA: TGTGCCAGCAGTCCCTCACCGGGACAGATCTATGGCTACACCTTC
CDR3 protein: CASSPSPGQIYGYTF

J gene: TRBJ1-1
clone size: NA
D gene: TRBD1
CDR3 length: 14
V gene: TRBV10-3
CDR3 DNA: TGTGCCATCAGGGATCGGGGGGGGACAGATGAAGCTTTCTTT
CDR3 protein: CAIRDRGGTDEAFF

J gene: TRBJ2-1
clone size: few
D gene: NA
CDR3 length: 13
V gene: TRBV30
CDR3 DNA: TGTGCCTGGGGTCGCCGGTATGACAATGAGCAGTTCTTC
CDR3 protein: CAWGRRYDNEQFF

J gene: TRBJ2-7
clone size: NA
D gene: TRBD2
CDR3 length: 16
V gene: TRBV11-2
CDR3 DNA: TGTGCCAGCAGCTTAGATCTGGTAGCGGGAGTTTATGAGCAGTACTTC
CDR3 protein: CASSLDLVAGVYEQYF

J gene: TRBJ1-2
clone size: NA
D gene: TRBD1
CDR3 length: 16
V gene: TRBV5-1
CDR3 DNA: TGCGCCAGCAGCTTGGCAGGACAGGGGGCTTGGTATGGCTACACCTTC
CDR3 protein: CASSLAGQGAWYGYTF

J gene: TRBJ2-7
clone size: NA
D gene: NA
CDR3 length: 15
V gene: TRBV25-1
CDR3 DNA: TGTGCCAGCAGTGGGGGAGGAGGACGCTCCTACGAGCAGTACTTC
CDR3 protein: CASSGGGGRSYEQYF

J gene: TRBJ2-1
clone size: few
D gene: TRBD2
CDR3 length: 15
V gene: TRBV9
CDR3 DNA: TGTGCCAGCAGCGTAGGGGGGACTAGCGGGGATGAGCAGTTCTTC
CDR3 protein: CASSVGGTSGDEQFF

J gene: TRBJ2-5
clone size: NA
D gene: NA
CDR3 length: 15
V gene: TRBV18
CDR3 DNA: TGTGCCAGCTCACCACGTTATGAGGGTGCAGAGACCCAGTACTTC
CDR3 protein: CASSPRYEGAETQYF

J gene: TRBJ1-2
clone size: NA
D gene: TRBD1
CDR3 length: 13
V gene: TRBV7-2
CDR3 DNA: TGTGCCAGCAGCCCGACAGGGAGTCGTGGCTACACCTTC
CDR3 protein: CASSPTGSRGYTF

J gene: TRBJ1-1
clone size: NA
D gene: NA
CDR3 length: 13
V gene: TRBV10-3
CDR3 DNA: TGTGCCATCAGAGAGACGAGGGACACTGAAGCTTTCTTT
CDR3 protein: CAIRETRDTEAFF

J gene: TRBJ1-2
clone size: NA
D gene: NA
CDR3 length: 15
V gene: TRBV5-1
CDR3 DNA: TGCGCCAGCAGCCAACAGGGTCAAGCTAACTATGGCTACACCTTC
CDR3 protein: CASSQQGQANYGYTF

J gene: TRBJ1-1
clone size: NA
D gene: NA
CDR3 length: 17
V gene: TRBV19
CDR3 DNA: TGTGCCAGTAGCTTCCTCGGTTTGGGAGGGTCGAACACTGAAGCTTTCTTT
CDR3 protein: CASSFLGLGGSNTEAFF

J gene: TRBJ2-1
clone size: NA
D gene: NA
CDR3 length: 15
V gene: TRBV29-1
CDR3 DNA: TGCAGCGTTCACGCCGGGAGCCTGTTCTACAATGAGCAGTTCTTC
CDR3 protein: CSVHAGSLFYNEQFF